This section outlines one T cell receptor beta chain sequence together with its context. Its antigen specificity is not known. Nothing much larger sits one base from this clone, and base qualities are not available. Based on the germline V gene, the CDR1 and CDR2 sequences are MDHEN and SYDVKM. V loses 5 bases of germline sequence and J loses 6 bases, and the interval between the two ends is 8 bases. CDR3 length: 12 amino acids, cysteine to phenylalanine. The retained sequence is limited to the CDR3, 36 bases, with the frame set at the first base. The donors were healthy, HIV-negative adults with no recently reported acute infections or vaccinations. Every donor was a Caucasian adult living in Nashville, Tennessee, USA. CD4+ T cells were enriched by magnetic negative selection; naive cells were then positively selected on CD45RA, and the negative fraction formed the memory subset. After blood collection by leukapheresis, PBMCs were isolated using Ficoll-Histopaque density gradient centrifugation and then cryopreserved in the vapor phase of liquid nitrogen. Analytical flow cytometry was used to check the purity and quantity of every magnetically sorted T cell population. Genomic DNA was isolated from each sorted fraction and quantified by UV absorbance on a Nanodrop 2000c.

This record belongs to a study of shared clonotypes between healthy human individuals (TCRdb year 2020). For context, the study as a whole: The cohort included three men and a couple of women between 18 and 49 years of age. For each donor, three plates each were used for CD4 naive and CD4 memory, two plates were used for CD8 naive, and one plate was used for CD8 memory. To estimate repertoire size and how much clonotype sharing occurs between individuals, the study deeply sequenced the blood TCR repertoires of about 5 healthy adults. Libraries were prepared and TCR repertoires were sequenced by different laboratories using diverse techniques, in order to increase sequencing depth and limit assay-specific biases. Per donor, leukapheresis produced somewhere between about 0.85 and 8.9 billion PBMCs. The paper as a whole reports these results and caveats: Because the study included only a small number of donors, the genetic and exposure-history diversity represented was limited. Pairwise subsampling indicated that sequencing depth was expected to affect the degree of clonotype sharing among donors. Rarefaction of sorted-subset datasets indicated incomplete sequencing despite the large sequencing depth. Larger estimated clonotype richness was generally found for naive subsets than for memory subsets. Sampling was limited to blood, and TCR repertoires in tissue likely differ from TCR repertoires in blood. When several donors were compared, the shared fraction of clonotypes was about 5% for naive CD4, around 3.6% for naive CD8, 2.3% for memory CD4, and 0.35% to 0.4% for memory CD8. Compared with non-shared clonotypes, clonotypes shared by all four sorted-subset donors had higher generation probabilities.

Using the deep immunoSEQ assay, TCR CDR3 regions were amplified from genomic DNA by multiplex PCR. Extracted genomic DNA from each cell subset was spread evenly across all wells of several immunoSEQ 96-well plates, with each plate serving as a replicate. For sorted subsets, each replicate PCR was loaded with roughly 200 ng genomic DNA, equivalent to 30,000 or so T cell genomes. The purified libraries were quantified using a Qubit 3.0 fluorometer, sized with a Bioanalyzer 2100, and then quantified again using the KAPA Library Quantification kit. A separate single-read 150-cycle Illumina NextSeq 550 flow cell was used to sequence each immunoSEQ 96-well plate. The paper's data handling went like this. The immunoSEQ output contained only junctional sequences without quality scores, so filtering could not match that applied to full-length reads. Sequences were annotated with PyIR, a Python wrapper for IgBLAST v1.9, and V/J genes and CDR3 were assigned using IMGT germline references. Reads were removed for weak V/J assignments (E-value above 1e-6), missing CDR3, stop codons, out-of-frame junctions, or ambiguous translated residues. V3J clonotypes were defined as sequences sharing the same inferred V gene, J gene, and CDR3 amino acid sequence. To compute the percentage overlap between repertoires, the number of shared unique clonotypes was divided by the size of the smaller repertoire. Richness of each repertoire was evaluated using RTK rarefaction, the Chao1 estimator, and Recon v2.1 estimates of unobserved clonotypes. Generation probabilities for all TCRbeta clonotypes obtained by the gDNA method from a handful of donors were computed using OLGA. TCRdb limited this immuneACCESS table to in-frame rearrangements with V and J called. A share of clones is missing; checked studies link under half to unresolved V genes, and the rest is unexplained. The D gene and trimming were derived from the DNA, and the V and J assignments and clone size from that table. This sample has roughly 2.2 million clones in its table, and approximately 95% of those were observed once. The ten largest clonotypes hold approximately 0.4% of the sample.

The chain couples TRBV28 to TRBJ2-1; the D gene cannot be resolved reliably. Material: naive CD4+ T cells from PBMCs. The cell subset or site label for this specimen denotes: CD45RA+ positively selected. The TCR sequence derives from a man younger than 35 in good health. Some clones in this sample may be carry-over from other donors' samples. In nucleotides, the sequence is TGTGCCAGCAGTCATCCCCCCAATGAGCAGTTCTTC. Protein translation: CASSHPPNEQFF.